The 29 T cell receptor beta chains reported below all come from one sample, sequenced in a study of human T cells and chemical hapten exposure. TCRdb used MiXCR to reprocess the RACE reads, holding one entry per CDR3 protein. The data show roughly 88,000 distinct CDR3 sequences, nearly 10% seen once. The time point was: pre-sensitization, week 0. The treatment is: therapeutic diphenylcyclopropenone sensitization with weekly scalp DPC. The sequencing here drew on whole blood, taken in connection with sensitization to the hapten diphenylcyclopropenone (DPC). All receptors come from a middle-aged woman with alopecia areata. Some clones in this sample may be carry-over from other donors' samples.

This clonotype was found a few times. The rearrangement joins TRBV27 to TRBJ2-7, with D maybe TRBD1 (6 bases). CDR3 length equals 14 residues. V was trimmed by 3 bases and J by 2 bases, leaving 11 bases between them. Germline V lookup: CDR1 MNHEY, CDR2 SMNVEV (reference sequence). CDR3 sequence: CASSFRTETYEQYF. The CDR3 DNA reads TGTGCCAGCAGTTTCCGGACAGAAACCTACGAGCAGTACTTC.

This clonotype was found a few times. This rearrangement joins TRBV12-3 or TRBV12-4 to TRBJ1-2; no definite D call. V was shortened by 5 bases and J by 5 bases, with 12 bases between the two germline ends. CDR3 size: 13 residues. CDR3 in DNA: TGTGCCAGCAGTCCTACAGAACTTTATGGCTACACCTTC. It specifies CASSPTELYGYTF.

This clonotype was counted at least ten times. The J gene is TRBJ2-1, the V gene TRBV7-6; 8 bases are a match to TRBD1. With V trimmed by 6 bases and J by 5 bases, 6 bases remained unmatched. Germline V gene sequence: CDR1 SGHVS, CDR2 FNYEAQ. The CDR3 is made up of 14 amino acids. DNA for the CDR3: TGTGCCAGCAGATCCGGACAGGGCCACAATGAGCAGTTCTTC. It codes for CASRSGQGHNEQFF.

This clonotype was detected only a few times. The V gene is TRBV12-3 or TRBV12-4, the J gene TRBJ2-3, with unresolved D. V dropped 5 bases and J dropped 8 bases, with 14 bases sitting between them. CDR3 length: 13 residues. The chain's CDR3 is CASSPNLQATQYF. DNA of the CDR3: TGTGCCAGCAGTCCTAATCTCCAAGCTACGCAGTATTTT.

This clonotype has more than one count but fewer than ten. The CDR3 coding sequence is TGCGCCAGCAGCCGAGTAAGACAGGGGCACTATGGCTACACCTTC. Translated: CASSRVRQGHYGYTF. The chain links TRBV4-3 to TRBJ1-2; 8 bases fit TRBD1. Looked up from germline, CDR1 is LGHNA and CDR2 is YSLEER. This CDR3 comprises 15 residues. V lost 4 bases and J lost 3; bases outside the gene matches: 7.

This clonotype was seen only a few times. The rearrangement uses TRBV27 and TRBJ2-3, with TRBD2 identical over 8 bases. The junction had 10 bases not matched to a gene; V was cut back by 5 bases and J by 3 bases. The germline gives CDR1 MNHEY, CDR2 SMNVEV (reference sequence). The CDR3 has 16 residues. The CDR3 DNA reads TGTGCCAGCAGTAAGACAGCGGGGGCGCTGACAGATACGCAGTATTTT. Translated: CASSKTAGALTDTQYF.

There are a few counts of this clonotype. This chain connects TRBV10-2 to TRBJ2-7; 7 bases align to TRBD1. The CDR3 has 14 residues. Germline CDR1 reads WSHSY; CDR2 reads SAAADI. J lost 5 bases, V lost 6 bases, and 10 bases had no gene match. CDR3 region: CASRDRRNGHEQYF. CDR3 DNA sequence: TGCGCCAGCAGGGACAGGAGGAATGGGCACGAGCAGTACTTC.

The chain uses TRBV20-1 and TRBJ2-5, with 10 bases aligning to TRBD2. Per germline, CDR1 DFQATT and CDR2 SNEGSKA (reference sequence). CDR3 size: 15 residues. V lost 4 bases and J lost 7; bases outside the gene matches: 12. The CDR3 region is CSATPSGGISGTQYF. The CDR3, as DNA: TGCAGTGCTACTCCTAGCGGGGGCATCTCGGGGACCCAGTACTTC.

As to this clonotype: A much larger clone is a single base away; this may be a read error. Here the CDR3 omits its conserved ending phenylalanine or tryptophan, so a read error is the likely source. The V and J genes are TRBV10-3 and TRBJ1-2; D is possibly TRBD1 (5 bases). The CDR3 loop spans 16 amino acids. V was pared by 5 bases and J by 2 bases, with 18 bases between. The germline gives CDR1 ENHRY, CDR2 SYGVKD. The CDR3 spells CAISPSGRASNYGYTL. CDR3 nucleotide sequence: TGTGCCATCAGTCCCAGCGGCAGGGCGTCCAACTATGGCTACACCTTA.

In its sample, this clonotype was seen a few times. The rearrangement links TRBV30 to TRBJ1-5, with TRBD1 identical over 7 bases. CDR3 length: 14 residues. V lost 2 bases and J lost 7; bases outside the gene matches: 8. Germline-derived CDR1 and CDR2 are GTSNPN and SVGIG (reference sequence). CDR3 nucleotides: TGTGCCTGGAGTCTGACGACAGGGACCCAGCCCCAGCATTTT. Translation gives CAWSLTTGTQPQHF. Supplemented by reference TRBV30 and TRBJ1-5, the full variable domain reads SQTIHQWPATLVQPVGSPLSLECTVEGTSNPNLYWYRQAAGRGLQLLFYSVGIGQISSEVPQNLSASRPQDRQFILSSKKLLLSDSGFYLCAWSLTTGTQPQHFGDGTRLSIL.

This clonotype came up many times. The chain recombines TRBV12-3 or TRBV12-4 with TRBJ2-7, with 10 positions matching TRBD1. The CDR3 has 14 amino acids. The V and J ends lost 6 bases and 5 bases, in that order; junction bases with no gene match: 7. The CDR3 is CASSRGTGVNEQYF. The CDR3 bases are TGTGCCAGCAGCCGCGGGACAGGGGTCAACGAGCAGTACTTC.

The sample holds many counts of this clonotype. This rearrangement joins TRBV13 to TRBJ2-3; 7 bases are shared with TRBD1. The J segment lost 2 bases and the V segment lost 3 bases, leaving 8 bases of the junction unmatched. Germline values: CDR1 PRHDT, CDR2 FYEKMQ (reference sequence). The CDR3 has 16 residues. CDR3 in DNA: TGTGCCAGCAGCTTCCCGACAGGGCACCTCACAGATACGCAGTATTTT. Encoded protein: CASSFPTGHLTDTQYF.

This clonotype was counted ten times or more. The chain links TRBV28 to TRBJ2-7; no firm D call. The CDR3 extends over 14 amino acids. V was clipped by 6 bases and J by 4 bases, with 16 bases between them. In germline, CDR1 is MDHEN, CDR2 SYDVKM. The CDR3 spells CASSTGPLRYEQYF. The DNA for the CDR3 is TGTGCCAGCAGCACCGGGCCCCTGAGGTACGAGCAGTACTTC.

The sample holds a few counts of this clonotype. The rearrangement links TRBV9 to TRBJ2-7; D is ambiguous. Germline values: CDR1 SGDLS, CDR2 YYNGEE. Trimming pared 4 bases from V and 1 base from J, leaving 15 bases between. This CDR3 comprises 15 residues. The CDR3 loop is CASSQGSRSSYEQYF. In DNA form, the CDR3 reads TGTGCCAGCAGCCAAGGAAGCAGGTCTTCCTACGAGCAGTACTTC.

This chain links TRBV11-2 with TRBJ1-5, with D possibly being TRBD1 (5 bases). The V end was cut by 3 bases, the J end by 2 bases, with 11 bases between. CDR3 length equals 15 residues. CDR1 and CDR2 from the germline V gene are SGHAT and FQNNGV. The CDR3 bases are TGTGCCAGCAGCTTGGGGGTAGGGGGCAATCAGCCCCAGCATTTT. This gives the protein CASSLGVGGNQPQHF.

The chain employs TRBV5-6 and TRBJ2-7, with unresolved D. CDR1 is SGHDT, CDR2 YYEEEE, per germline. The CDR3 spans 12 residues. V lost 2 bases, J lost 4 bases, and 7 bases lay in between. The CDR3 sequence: CASSFSRYEQYF. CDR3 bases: TGTGCCAGCAGCTTTTCACGTTACGAGCAGTACTTC.

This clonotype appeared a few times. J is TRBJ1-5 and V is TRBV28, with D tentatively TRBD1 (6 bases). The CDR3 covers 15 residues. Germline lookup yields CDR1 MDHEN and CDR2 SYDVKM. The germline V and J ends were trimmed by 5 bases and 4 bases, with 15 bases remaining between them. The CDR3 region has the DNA TGTGCCAGCAGTATATACAGGGATCTAAATCAGCCCCAGCATTTT. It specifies CASSIYRDLNQPQHF. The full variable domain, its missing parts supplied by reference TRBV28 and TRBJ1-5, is DVKVTQSSRYLVKRTGEKVFLECVQDMDHENMFWYRQDPGLGLRLIYFSYDVKMKEKGDIPEGYSVSREKKERFSLILESASTNQTSMYLCASSIYRDLNQPQHFGDGTRLSIL.

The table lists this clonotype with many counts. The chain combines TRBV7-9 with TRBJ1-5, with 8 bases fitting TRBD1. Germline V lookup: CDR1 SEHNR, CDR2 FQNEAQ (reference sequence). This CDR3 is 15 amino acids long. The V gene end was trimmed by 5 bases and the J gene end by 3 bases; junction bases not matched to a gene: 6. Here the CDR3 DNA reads TGTGCCAGCAGCCGAGGGACAGGCGTCAATCAGCCCCAGCATTTT. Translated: CASSRGTGVNQPQHF.

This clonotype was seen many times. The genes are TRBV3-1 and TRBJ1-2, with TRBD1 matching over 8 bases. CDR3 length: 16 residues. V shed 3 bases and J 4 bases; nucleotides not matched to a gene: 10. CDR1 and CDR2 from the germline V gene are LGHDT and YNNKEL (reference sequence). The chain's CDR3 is CASSHLRTGSIYGYTF. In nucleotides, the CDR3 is TGTGCCAGCAGCCACTTACGGACAGGGAGTATCTATGGCTACACCTTC.

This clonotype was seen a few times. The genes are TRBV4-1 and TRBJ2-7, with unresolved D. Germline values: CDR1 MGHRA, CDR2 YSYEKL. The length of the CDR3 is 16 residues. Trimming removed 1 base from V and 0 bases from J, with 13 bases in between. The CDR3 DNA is TGCGCCAGCAGCCAAGGCAGTGGCCTCTCCTCCTACGAGCAGTACTTC. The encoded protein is CASSQGSGLSSYEQYF.

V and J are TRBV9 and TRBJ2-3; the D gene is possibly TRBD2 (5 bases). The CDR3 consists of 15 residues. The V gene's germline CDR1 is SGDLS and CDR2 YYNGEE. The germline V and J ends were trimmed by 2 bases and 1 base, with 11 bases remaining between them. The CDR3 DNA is TGTGCCAGCAGCGTCCAGGACTTCCGCACAGATACGCAGTATTTT. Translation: CASSVQDFRTDTQYF. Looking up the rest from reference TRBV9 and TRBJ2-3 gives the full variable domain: DSGVTQTPKHLITATGQRVTLRCSPRSGDLSVYWYQQSLDQGLQFLIQYYNGEERAKGNILERFSAQQFPDLHSELNLSSLELGDSALYFCASSVQDFRTDTQYFGPGTRLTVL.

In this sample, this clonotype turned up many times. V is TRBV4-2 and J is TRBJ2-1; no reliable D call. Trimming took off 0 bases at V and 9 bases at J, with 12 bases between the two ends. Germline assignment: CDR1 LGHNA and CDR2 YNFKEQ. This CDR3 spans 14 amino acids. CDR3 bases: TGTGCCAGCAGCCAAGAGAAAGGACGTAGTGAGCAGTTCTTC. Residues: CASSQEKGRSEQFF.

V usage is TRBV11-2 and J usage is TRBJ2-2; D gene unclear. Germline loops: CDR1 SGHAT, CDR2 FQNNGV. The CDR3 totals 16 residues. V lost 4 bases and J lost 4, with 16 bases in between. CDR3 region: CASSSFGPTVTGELFF. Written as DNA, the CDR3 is TGTGCCAGCAGCTCCTTCGGACCCACGGTCACCGGGGAGCTGTTTTTT. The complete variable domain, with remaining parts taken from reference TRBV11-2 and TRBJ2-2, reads EAGVAQSPRYKIIEKRQSVAFWCNPISGHATLYWYQQILGQGPKLLIQFQNNGVVDDSQLPKDRFSAERLKGVDSTLKIQPAKLEDSAVYLCASSSFGPTVTGELFFGEGSRLTVL.

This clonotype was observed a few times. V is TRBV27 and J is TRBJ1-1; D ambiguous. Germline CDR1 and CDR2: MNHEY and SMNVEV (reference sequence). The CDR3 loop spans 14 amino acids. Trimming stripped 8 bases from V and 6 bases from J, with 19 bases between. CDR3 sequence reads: CASALRRDGPEAFF. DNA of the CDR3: TGTGCCAGCGCTCTAAGGAGGGATGGGCCTGAAGCTTTCTTT.

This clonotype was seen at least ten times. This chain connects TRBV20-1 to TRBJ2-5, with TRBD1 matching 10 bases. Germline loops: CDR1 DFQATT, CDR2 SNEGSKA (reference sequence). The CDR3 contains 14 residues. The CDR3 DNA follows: TGCTCCGCGAGGGACAGGGGAAGGGGAGAGACCCAGTACTTC. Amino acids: CSARDRGRGETQYF.

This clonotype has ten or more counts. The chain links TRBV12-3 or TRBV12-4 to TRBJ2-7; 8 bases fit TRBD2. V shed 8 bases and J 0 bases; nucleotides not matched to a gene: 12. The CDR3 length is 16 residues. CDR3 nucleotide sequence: TGTGCCAGCTCTAAGGCAATAGCGGGGAGCTCCTACGAGCAGTACTTC. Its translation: CASSKAIAGSSYEQYF.

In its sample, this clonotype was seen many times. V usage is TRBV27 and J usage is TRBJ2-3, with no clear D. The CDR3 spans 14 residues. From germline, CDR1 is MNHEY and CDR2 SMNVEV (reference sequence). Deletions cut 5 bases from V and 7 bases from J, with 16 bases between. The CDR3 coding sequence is TGTGCCAGCAGTATAACCCGTGAGGCCCATACGCAGTATTTT. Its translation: CASSITREAHTQYF.

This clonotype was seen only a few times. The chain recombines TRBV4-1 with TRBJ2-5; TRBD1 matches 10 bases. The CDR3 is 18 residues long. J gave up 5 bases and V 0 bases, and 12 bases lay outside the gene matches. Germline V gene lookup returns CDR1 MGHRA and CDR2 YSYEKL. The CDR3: CASSQDVTGGEGQETQYF. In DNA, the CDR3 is TGCGCCAGCAGCCAAGACGTGACAGGGGGCGAGGGTCAGGAGACCCAGTACTTC.

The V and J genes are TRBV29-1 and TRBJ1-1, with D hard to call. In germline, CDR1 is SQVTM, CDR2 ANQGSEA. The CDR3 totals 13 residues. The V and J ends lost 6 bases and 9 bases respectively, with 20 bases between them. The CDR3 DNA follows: TGCAGCGTCCAACAACCTGGGGTGGGAAAAGCTTTCTTT. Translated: CSVQQPGVGKAFF.